The 22 T cell receptor beta chains below come from one sample, sequenced in a study of cytomegalovirus exposure and HLA in healthy donors. 13 Jbeta primers and 60 Vbeta primers were used for the PCR. Profiling relied on immunoSEQ multiplex PCR, and the TCRdb table lists in-frame clones only, not all of them. The sample yields roughly 180,000 clones, about four fifths seen once. The material sequenced was PBMCs. The receptors come from a female donor in good health and CMV-seronegative.

The chain uses TRBV9 and TRBJ2-2, with 8 bases that match TRBD1. Looked up from germline, CDR1 is SGDLS and CDR2 is YYNGEE. The CDR3 is 15 amino acids. The V and J ends lost 2 bases and 1 base, in that order; junction bases with no gene match: 1. CDR3 loop: CASSVGQGNTGELFF. The CDR3, as DNA: TGTGCCAGCAGCGTTGGACAGGGGAACACCGGGGAGCTGTTTTTT.

The chain links TRBV9 to TRBJ2-7; no clear D. This CDR3 comprises 15 residues. V was clipped by 0 bases and J by 1 base, with 11 bases between them. Germline values: CDR1 SGDLS, CDR2 YYNGEE. The CDR3 region is CASSVDQSPSYEQYF. As DNA, the CDR3 is TGTGCCAGCAGCGTAGATCAGTCACCATCCTACGAGCAGTACTTC.

This clone was seen only a few times. The chain couples TRBV9 to TRBJ2-2; perhaps TRBD2 as D (7 bases). V gave up 4 bases and J gave up 6 bases, with 16 bases separating them. This CDR3 is built from 15 residues. The germline gives CDR1 SGDLS, CDR2 YYNGEE. The CDR3 spells CASSPMGGASGELFF. The CDR3 DNA reads as TGTGCCAGCAGCCCCATGGGGGGGGCGTCCGGGGAGCTGTTTTTT.

This chain joins TRBV6-5 and TRBJ2-1, with 8 bases matching TRBD2. J lost 7 bases, V lost 7 bases, and 9 bases had no gene match. CDR1 is MNHEY, CDR2 SVGAGI, per germline. This CDR3 is built from 14 residues. The CDR3 bases are TGTGCCAGCAAGGGACTAGGAATTGGAAATGAGCAGTTCTTC. It encodes CASKGLGIGNEQFF.

For the CDR3, the DNA is TGTGCCAGCAGCCCCGGACTAGCGGGATCTGGGGAGCTGTTTTTT. Its translation: CASSPGLAGSGELFF. The rearrangement links TRBV16 to TRBJ2-2; 12 positions match TRBD2. Germline lookup yields CDR1 KGHSY and CDR2 FQNENV. The CDR3 has 15 residues. V shed 4 bases and J 8 bases; nucleotides not matched to a gene: 5.

J is TRBJ2-5 and V is TRBV5-6, with D possibly matching TRBD1 (6 bases). Trimming took off 4 bases at V and 5 bases at J, with 15 bases between the two ends. Germline CDR1 and CDR2: SGHDT and YYEEEE. The CDR3 runs to 14 residues. The CDR3 is CASSASQGTETQYF. The CDR3 DNA follows: TGTGCCAGCAGCGCCTCACAGGGTACGGAGACCCAGTACTTC. The variable domain in full, with the rest retrieved from reference TRBV5-6 and TRBJ2-5, is DAGVTQSPTHLIKTRGQQVTLRCSPKSGHDTVSWYQQALGQGPQFIFQYYEEEERQRGNFPDRFSGHQFPNYSSELNVNALLLGDSALYLCASSASQGTETQYFGPGTRLLVL.

V usage is TRBV11-2 and J usage is TRBJ1-5, with D possibly being TRBD1 (6 bases). CDR1 is SGHAT and CDR2 is FQNNGV in the germline V gene. This CDR3 has 15 amino acids. Trimming cost V 5 bases and J 2 bases, with 13 bases left between them. CDR3 amino acids: CASSQDSFGNQPQHF. The CDR3 region has the DNA TGTGCCAGCAGCCAGGACAGTTTCGGCAATCAGCCCCAGCATTTT.

V is TRBV6-1 and J is TRBJ2-3, with 10 bases lining up with TRBD2. V trimming: 3 bases; J trimming: 4 bases; junction bases outside the gene matches: 4. The CDR3 consists of 15 residues. CDR1 and CDR2 (germline): MNHNS, SASEGT. CDR3 residues: CASSEASGSSDTQYF. The CDR3 nucleotides are TGTGCCAGCAGTGAGGCTAGCGGGAGTTCAGATACGCAGTATTTT.

The V and J genes are TRBV5-1 and TRBJ1-1; no firm D call. CDR3 length equals 14 residues. Germline assignment: CDR1 SGHRS and CDR2 YFSETQ. Trimming cost V 0 bases and J 0 bases, with 6 bases left between them. CDR3 DNA: TGCGCCAGCAGCTTGGACAGCATGAACACTGAAGCTTTCTTT. Translation gives CASSLDSMNTEAFF. Together with reference TRBV5-1 and TRBJ1-1, the CDR3 gives the full variable domain: KAGVTQTPRYLIKTRGQQVTLSCSPISGHRSVSWYQQTPGQGLQFLFEYFSETQRNKGNFPGRFSGRQFSNSRSEMNVSTLELGDSALYLCASSLDSMNTEAFFGQGTRLTVV.

The rearrangement links TRBV9 to TRBJ2-5; D unclear. CDR1 is SGDLS and CDR2 is YYNGEE in the germline V gene. Trimming shortened V by 0 bases and J by 9 bases, and 15 bases separated the two germline ends. The CDR3 sequence is 14 residues long. Here the CDR3 reads CASSVGGDPLAQYF. DNA of the CDR3: TGTGCCAGCAGCGTAGGAGGCGACCCCTTGGCCCAGTACTTC.

This chain uses TRBV5-1 with TRBJ2-1; D perhaps matches TRBD2 (6 bases). CDR1 and CDR2 from the germline V gene are SGHRS and YFSETQ. Trimming shortened V by 0 bases and J by 2 bases, and 9 bases separated the two germline ends. This CDR3 contains 15 residues. CDR3 sequence: CASSLAREAYNEQFF. CDR3 bases: TGCGCCAGCAGCTTGGCCAGGGAGGCCTACAATGAGCAGTTCTTC.

This chain links TRBV19 with TRBJ1-1; D is unresolved. From germline, CDR1 is LNHDA and CDR2 SQIVND (reference sequence). Trimming removed 5 bases at V and 2 bases at J, with 9 bases between. CDR3 length: 13 amino acids. The CDR3 nucleotides read TGTGCCAGTAGTCCCGCGGGAAACACTGAAGCTTTCTTT. Translation gives CASSPAGNTEAFF.

Comment on this clone: The germline gene is not matched at one end of the junction; a read error may be the cause. The CDR3 nucleotides read TGTGCCAGCAGCCAAATCGAAACCGGGACAGCTACGCAGTATTTT. It translates to CASSQIETGTATQYF. The chain is built from TRBV14 and TRBJ2-3, with 7 positions matching TRBD1. Looked up from germline, CDR1 is SGHDN and CDR2 is FVKESK. The CDR3 loop spans 15 amino acids.

In DNA form, the CDR3 reads TGTGCCAGCAGGCCCGGGGTAGCGAACTACAATGAGCAGTTCTTC. Translating gives CASRPGVANYNEQFF. The chain is built from TRBV7-9 and TRBJ2-1, with a weak D call TRBD2 (5 bases). Germline CDR1 SEHNR, CDR2 FQNEAQ (reference sequence). This CDR3 spans 15 amino acids. Trimming took off 6 bases at V and 3 bases at J, with 15 bases between the two ends.

The rearrangement joins TRBV18 to TRBJ1-1; D is possibly TRBD1 (5 bases). This CDR3 has 15 amino acids. V dropped 3 bases and J dropped 0 bases, with 11 bases sitting between them. CDR1 is KGHSH, CDR2 LQKENI, per germline. The CDR3 DNA sequence: TGTGCCAGCTCACCCCCGACGGGGGTGAACACTGAAGCTTTCTTT. It is translated as CASSPPTGVNTEAFF. Supplemented by reference TRBV18 and TRBJ1-1, the full variable domain reads NAGVMQNPRHLVRRRGQEARLRCSPMKGHSHVYWYRQLPEEGLKFMVYLQKENIIDESGMPKERFSAEFPKEGPSILRIQQVVRGDSAAYFCASSPPTGVNTEAFFGQGTRLTVV.

V gene TRBV9 combines with J gene TRBJ2-3; D gene ambiguous. Per the germline V gene, CDR1 is SGDLS and CDR2 is YYNGEE. Trimming stripped 1 base from V and 5 bases from J, with 8 bases between. This CDR3 spans 13 amino acids. The CDR3 region is CASSVNPRDTQYF. The CDR3 nucleotides are TGTGCCAGCAGCGTAAATCCCCGAGATACGCAGTATTTT.

This rearrangement joins TRBV6-6 to TRBJ1-2; 11 nucleotides match TRBD1. The CDR3 is 15 residues long. Looked up from germline, CDR1 is MNHNY and CDR2 is SVGAGI (reference sequence). V gave up 7 bases and J gave up 6 bases; unmatched junction bases: 10. The CDR3 region has the DNA TGTGCCAGCACACCAGCCCGGGACAGGGGGAATGGCTACACCTTC. Translating it yields CASTPARDRGNGYTF.

This clone has more than one count but fewer than ten. The chain combines TRBV12-5 with TRBJ2-1; maybe TRBD2 (5 bases). The CDR3 is 13 amino acids. Trimming removed 9 bases at V and 7 bases at J, with 16 bases between. Per germline, CDR1 LGHNT and CDR2 FRNRAP. The CDR3 sequence is CASAGRGINEQFF. The CDR3 nucleotides are TGTGCTAGCGCAGGAAGAGGGATTAATGAGCAGTTCTTC.

This chain joins TRBV5-1 and TRBJ2-5; the match to TRBD1 covers 10 bases. CDR3 length: 16 residues. The V and J ends lost 0 bases and 5 bases, in that order; junction bases with no gene match: 7. Germline CDR1 is SGHRS and CDR2 is YFSETQ. DNA for the CDR3: TGCGCCAGCAGCTTGGGGCAGACAGGGGGCTTGGAGACCCAGTACTTC. Encoded protein: CASSLGQTGGLETQYF.

J is TRBJ2-7 and V is TRBV4-1, with TRBD1 matching 12 bases. CDR1 and CDR2 from the germline V gene are MGHRA and YSYEKL. V lost 1 base and J lost 6; bases outside the gene matches: 4. The CDR3 extends over 15 amino acids. CDR3 region: CASSQVGTGGCEQYF. CDR3 DNA: TGCGCCAGCAGCCAAGTTGGGACAGGGGGCTGCGAGCAGTACTTC.

This chain connects TRBV7-8 to TRBJ1-5; 10 bases are a match to TRBD1. The CDR3 is 16 residues long. J lost 4 bases, V lost 1 base, and 4 bases had no gene match. In germline, CDR1 is SGHVS, CDR2 FQNEAQ. CDR3 in amino acids: CASSLGTGGSNQPQHF. The CDR3 DNA reads TGTGCCAGCAGCTTAGGGACAGGGGGATCAAATCAGCCCCAGCATTTT.

The rearrangement links TRBV7-9 to TRBJ2-7; 9 bases map to TRBD1. V lost 5 bases, J lost 3 bases, and 8 bases stayed unmatched. The CDR3 has 15 residues. CDR1 and CDR2 from the germline V gene are SEHNR and FQNEAQ (reference sequence). The CDR3 loop is CASSAQQGADYEQYF. The CDR3, as DNA: TGTGCCAGCAGCGCCCAACAGGGGGCTGACTACGAGCAGTACTTC.